The 29 T cell receptor beta chains reported below all come from one sample, sequenced in a study of cytomegalovirus exposure and HLA in healthy donors. The primer mix had 60 Vbeta and 13 Jbeta primers. The repertoire was sequenced with immunoSEQ multiplex PCR; TCRdb's copy has only in-frame clones and lacks some. The sample spans tens of thousands of clones; the ten largest clones claim 3.8%. Sequenced sample: PBMCs. The receptors here all came from a man younger than 30 in good health and CMV-seropositive.

The chain carries TRBV19 and TRBJ1-5; D not certain. CDR3 length: 14 amino acids. Trimming removed 5 bases from V and 7 bases from J, with 15 bases in between. CDR1 and CDR2 (germline): LNHDA, SQIVND (reference sequence). The CDR3 DNA follows: TGTGCCAGTAGTGCCGGGATCAACGCCCAGCCCCAGCATTTT. It translates to CASSAGINAQPQHF.

This rearrangement joins TRBV7-2 to TRBJ2-7; D uncertain. CDR1 SGHTA and CDR2 FQGNSA come from the germline V gene. The V end lost 4 bases, the J end lost 2 bases, and 18 bases lay between the germline ends. The CDR3 loop spans 16 amino acids. The CDR3 sequence: CASSWAAEIRTYEQYF. The CDR3, as DNA: TGTGCCAGCAGCTGGGCCGCCGAAATACGTACCTACGAGCAGTACTTC.

This chain links TRBV19 with TRBJ2-7; the match to TRBD2 covers 9 bases. This CDR3 has 13 amino acids. With V trimmed by 3 bases and J by 6 bases, 3 bases remained unmatched. In germline, CDR1 is LNHDA, CDR2 SQIVND (reference sequence). CDR3 protein: CASSIGLALEQYF. The CDR3 coding sequence is TGTGCCAGTAGTATCGGACTAGCGCTCGAGCAGTACTTC.

This sequence joins TRBV28 and TRBJ2-7; TRBD1 matches at 11 bases. Trimming at V came to 5 bases and at J to 3 bases, leaving 9 bases not matched to a gene. The CDR3 is made up of 16 amino acids. Germline V lookup: CDR1 MDHEN, CDR2 SYDVKM. The CDR3 region is CASSVTRGTGGYEQYF. The CDR3 nucleotides are TGTGCCAGCAGTGTGACTCGGGGGACAGGGGGCTACGAGCAGTACTTC.

CDR3 coding DNA: TGCGCCAGCAGCTTCTCGGGGGGCAACACTGAAGCTTTCTTT. Protein: CASSFSGGNTEAFF. V is TRBV5-1 and J is TRBJ1-1; a weak D match, TRBD1 (6 bases). Trimming removed 2 bases at V and 2 bases at J, with 10 bases between. Germline lookup yields CDR1 SGHRS and CDR2 YFSETQ. The CDR3 has 14 residues.

The gene calls are TRBV10-3 and TRBJ2-7; D might be TRBD2 (6 bases). The CDR3 extends over 14 amino acids. V was trimmed by 7 bases and J by 3 bases, leaving 16 bases between them. Looked up from germline, CDR1 is ENHRY and CDR2 is SYGVKD. CDR3 in amino acids: CAIKSGGAVYEQYF. For the CDR3, the DNA is TGTGCCATCAAGAGTGGCGGGGCAGTCTACGAGCAGTACTTC.

The chain recombines TRBV2 with TRBJ1-1, with D perhaps TRBD1 (5 bases). Trimming cost V 6 bases and J 1 base, with 15 bases left between them. Germline V lookup: CDR1 SNHLY, CDR2 FYNNEI. The CDR3 loop spans 15 amino acids. This CDR3 is CASRRAGGENTEAFF. The CDR3, as DNA: TGTGCCAGCAGGCGAGCGGGGGGGGAGAACACTGAAGCTTTCTTT.

The rearrangement uses TRBV25-1 and TRBJ2-3; 11 bases agree with TRBD2. The length of the CDR3 is 15 residues. Trimming took 6 bases from V and 3 from J; bases not matched to a gene: 5. CDR1 and CDR2 from the germline V gene are MGHDK and SYGVNS. As DNA, the CDR3 is TGTGCCAGCAGGATGGGACTAGCGGAAACAGATACGCAGTATTTT. As protein: CASRMGLAETDTQYF.

The CDR3 protein is CASSGSGVEETQYF. The CDR3, as DNA: TGTGCCAGTAGCGGGAGCGGGGTGGAAGAGACCCAGTACTTC. V and J are TRBV19 and TRBJ2-5; 7 bases are shared with TRBD2. The CDR3 sequence is 14 residues long. V dropped 6 bases and J dropped 3; count of bases not matched to a gene: 7. Germline CDR1 and CDR2: LNHDA and SQIVND (reference sequence). Drawing the rest from reference TRBV19 and TRBJ2-5, the complete variable domain is DGGITQSPKYLFRKEGQNVTLSCEQNLNHDAMYWYRQDPGQGLRLIYYSQIVNDFQKGDIAEGYSVSREKKESFPLTVTSAQKNPTAFYLCASSGSGVEETQYFGPGTRLLVL.

The chain has TRBV28 and TRBJ2-7; 7 bases map to TRBD1. V was pared by 1 base and J by 2 bases, with 2 bases of the junction left unmatched. Germline V CDR1 and CDR2: MDHEN, SYDVKM. The CDR3 spans 14 residues. CDR3 sequence (DNA): TGTGCCAGCAGTTTATTGCAGGGGGCCTACGAGCAGTACTTC. It specifies CASSLLQGAYEQYF.

The V and J genes are TRBV5-6 and TRBJ1-5; perhaps TRBD1 as D (5 bases). The CDR3 runs to 14 residues. Trimming shortened V by 0 bases and J by 3 bases, and 7 bases separated the two germline ends. CDR1 is SGHDT and CDR2 is YYEEEE in the germline V gene. The CDR3 region has the DNA TGTGCCAGCAGCTTGGGACAGCTCAATCAGCCCCAGCATTTT. It translates to CASSLGQLNQPQHF. Full variable domain (rest looked up from reference TRBV5-6 and TRBJ1-5): DAGVTQSPTHLIKTRGQQVTLRCSPKSGHDTVSWYQQALGQGPQFIFQYYEEEERQRGNFPDRFSGHQFPNYSSELNVNALLLGDSALYLCASSLGQLNQPQHFGDGTRLSIL.

This sequence joins TRBV10-3 and TRBJ2-1, with D possibly matching TRBD2 (5 bases). The CDR3 contains 13 residues. Trimming stripped 4 bases from V and 3 bases from J, with 7 bases between. Germline CDR1 is ENHRY and CDR2 is SYGVKD. CDR3 nucleotide sequence: TGTGCCATCAGTGGGGAGAACTACAATGAGCAGTTCTTC. This encodes CAISGENYNEQFF.

The chain links TRBV6-5 to TRBJ1-5; the match to TRBD1 covers 8 bases. The CDR3 length is 16 residues. Germline assignment: CDR1 MNHEY and CDR2 SVGAGI. After removal of 0 bases from V and 6 bases from J, the junction contained 7 bases not matched to a gene. Here the CDR3 DNA reads TGTGCCAGCAGTTACTCTTATGGACAGGGCCGTCAGCCCCAGCATTTT. Protein product: CASSYSYGQGRQPQHF.

The V and J genes are TRBV29-1 and TRBJ2-1; D is possibly TRBD1 (5 bases). Germline values: CDR1 SQVTM, CDR2 ANQGSEA. V was shortened by 5 bases and J by 5 bases, with 19 bases between the two germline ends. The CDR3 spans 15 residues. CDR3 protein: CSVLGLLSSDNEQFF. The DNA for the CDR3 is TGCAGCGTTCTGGGGCTTTTAAGTTCTGACAATGAGCAGTTCTTC.

The genes are TRBV4-1 and TRBJ1-2, with D tentatively TRBD1 (6 bases). CDR3 length: 13 residues. CDR1 MGHRA and CDR2 YSYEKL come from the germline V gene. V lost 10 bases and J 8 bases, leaving 20 bases between the germline ends. CDR3 region: CATTGGAPRGYTF. Here the CDR3 DNA reads TGCGCCACAACGGGGGGCGCTCCTAGGGGCTACACCTTC.

V gene TRBV4-2 combines with J gene TRBJ2-7; 11 nucleotides match TRBD2. There are 15 residues in the CDR3. CDR1 is LGHNA, CDR2 YNFKEQ, per germline. With 4 bases clipped from V and 9 bases from J, the junction kept 11 bases outside the gene matches. This CDR3 reads CASSREMTSGKRQYF. In DNA, the CDR3 is TGTGCCAGCAGCCGGGAAATGACTAGCGGGAAAAGGCAGTACTTC.

The chain recombines TRBV19 with TRBJ1-4; perhaps TRBD1 as D (5 bases). The CDR3 covers 15 residues. Trimming took 6 bases from V and 8 from J, leaving 19 bases between them. CDR1 and CDR2 from the germline V gene are LNHDA and SQIVND (reference sequence). Here the CDR3 reads CASRGAGTGLEKLFF. The DNA of the CDR3 is TGTGCCAGTAGGGGCGCCGGGACGGGACTGGAAAAACTGTTTTTT. The whole variable domain, filled in from reference TRBV19 and TRBJ1-4, reads DGGITQSPKYLFRKEGQNVTLSCEQNLNHDAMYWYRQDPGQGLRLIYYSQIVNDFQKGDIAEGYSVSREKKESFPLTVTSAQKNPTAFYLCASRGAGTGLEKLFFGSGTQLSVL.

V is TRBV19 and J is TRBJ2-7; D is unclear. Germline values: CDR1 LNHDA, CDR2 SQIVND (reference sequence). The CDR3 is made up of 12 amino acids. Trimming removed 4 bases from V and 3 bases from J, with 7 bases in between. The CDR3 coding sequence is TGTGCCAGTAGTACAGGAAGCTACGAGCAGTACTTC. It specifies CASSTGSYEQYF. Filled out from reference TRBV19 and TRBJ2-7, the complete variable domain reads DGGITQSPKYLFRKEGQNVTLSCEQNLNHDAMYWYRQDPGQGLRLIYYSQIVNDFQKGDIAEGYSVSREKKESFPLTVTSAQKNPTAFYLCASSTGSYEQYFGPGTRLTVT.

The chain has TRBV27 and TRBJ2-7; TRBD1 matches 7 bases. CDR3 size: 18 residues. The germline V gene has CDR1 MNHEY and CDR2 SMNVEV (reference sequence). With 3 bases clipped from V and 0 bases from J, the junction kept 14 bases outside the gene matches. Written as DNA, the CDR3 is TGTGCCAGCAGTTTGCTCCCGCACCCAGGGGGAAGCTCCTACGAGCAGTACTTC. It yields the protein CASSLLPHPGGSSYEQYF.

V usage is TRBV29-1 and J usage is TRBJ2-3; TRBD2 agrees at 14 bases. Germline CDR1 SQVTM, CDR2 ANQGSEA. Trimming at V came to 3 bases and at J to 0 bases, leaving 2 bases not matched to a gene. CDR3 length: 16 residues. CDR3 sequence: CSVEGLAGVSTDTQYF. In DNA form, the CDR3 reads TGCAGCGTTGAGGGACTAGCGGGGGTTAGCACAGATACGCAGTATTTT.

V gene TRBV7-9 combines with J gene TRBJ1-1; 7 bases fit TRBD1. Per germline, CDR1 SEHNR and CDR2 FQNEAQ (reference sequence). V lost 5 bases to trimming and J lost 3 bases; unmatched junction nucleotides: 12. CDR3 length equals 16 residues. The CDR3 sequence: CASSPRDRDRHTEAFF. The DNA for the CDR3 is TGTGCCAGCAGCCCGCGGGACCGGGACAGACACACTGAAGCTTTCTTT.

This sequence joins TRBV15 and TRBJ2-3; weak D call: TRBD2 (6 bases). The length of the CDR3 is 13 residues. Germline assignment: CDR1 LNHNV and CDR2 YYDKDF (reference sequence). V was pared by 8 bases and J by 2 bases, with 11 bases between. CDR3 region: CATASAITDTQYF. The DNA for the CDR3 is TGTGCCACCGCTAGCGCAATCACAGATACGCAGTATTTT.

The chain combines TRBV29-1 with TRBJ1-4; D not resolved. Germline values: CDR1 SQVTM, CDR2 ANQGSEA. The CDR3 spans 11 residues. Trimming left V 5 bases short and J 5 bases short, with 6 bases between. CDR3 nucleotides: TGCAGCGTTCGAGTCAATGAAAAACTGTTTTTT. This sequence encodes CSVRVNEKLFF.

V and J are TRBV12-5 and TRBJ1-4; the D gene is possibly TRBD1 (6 bases). CDR1 and CDR2 from the germline V gene are LGHNT and FRNRAP. The V and J ends lost 6 bases and 2 bases respectively, with 16 bases between them. The CDR3 totals 16 residues. CDR3 loop: CASGKQGRATNEKLFF. The CDR3 bases are TGTGCTAGTGGCAAACAGGGACGGGCCACTAATGAAAAACTGTTTTTT.

The gene calls are TRBV10-2 and TRBJ1-6; 9 nucleotides align to TRBD1. The trim removed 3 bases at V and 6 bases at J, leaving 0 bases unmatched. This CDR3 has 14 amino acids. CDR1 is WSHSY and CDR2 is SAAADI in the germline V gene. CDR3 sequence (DNA): TGCGCCAGCAGTGAACAGGGGGCTAATTCACCCCTCCACTTT. As protein: CASSEQGANSPLHF.

The chain links TRBV2 to TRBJ2-1; 11 bases align to TRBD2. Germline lookup yields CDR1 SNHLY and CDR2 FYNNEI. CDR3 length: 17 residues. V was pared by 4 bases and J by 6 bases, with 11 bases of the junction left unmatched. The CDR3 loop is CASSGLAGLREINEQFF. DNA for the CDR3: TGTGCCAGCAGTGGACTAGCGGGACTCCGAGAAATCAATGAGCAGTTCTTC.

The chain is built from TRBV5-1 and TRBJ2-1; the match to TRBD2 covers 10 bases. This CDR3 comprises 14 residues. V lost 4 bases to trimming and J lost 6 bases; unmatched junction nucleotides: 4. The germline V gene encodes CDR1 SGHRS and CDR2 YFSETQ. The CDR3: CASSPGLAINEQFF. DNA of the CDR3: TGCGCCAGCAGCCCGGGACTAGCGATCAATGAGCAGTTCTTC.

To note about this clone: At the DNA level, this CDR3 is encoded by other sequences in the same sample as well. This rearrangement joins TRBV28 to TRBJ2-7, with D uncertain. The length of the CDR3 is 11 residues. Trimming cost V 2 bases and J 4 bases, with 3 bases left between them. Germline CDR1 reads MDHEN; CDR2 reads SYDVKM. The CDR3 region is CASSLRYEQYF. In DNA form, the CDR3 reads TGTGCCAGCAGTTTACGGTACGAGCAGTACTTC.

The chain couples TRBV6-5 to TRBJ2-7, with 10 bases lining up with TRBD1. V was pared by 2 bases and J by 6 bases, with 1 base of the junction left unmatched. Germline loops: CDR1 MNHEY, CDR2 SVGAGI. This CDR3 contains 13 residues. The CDR3, as DNA: TGTGCCAGCAGTTACCGGACAGGGGGCGAGCAGTACTTC. It translates to CASSYRTGGEQYF.